This record concerns one TCR beta chain sequence. The data were obtained in a study of cytomegalovirus exposure and HLA in healthy donors. Germline lookup yields CDR1 MDHEN and CDR2 SYDVKM. J was trimmed by 2 bases and V by 3 bases; bases with no gene match: 6. The CDR3 consists of 16 residues. 60 Vbeta and 13 Jbeta primers were used in PCR. Under the authors' procedure: Approximately 12 million of about 80 million unique TCR beta chains were shared, per a later count. Libraries were prepared by immunoSEQ multiplex PCR; TCRdb keeps only in-frame clonotypes and omits some of them. V and J calls and clone size are as listed in that table; D and trimming were resolved from the DNA. This sample has 270,000 or so clones, with about 93% found just once.

The receptor was derived from a girl aged 2-9 years in good health and CMV-seronegative. What was sequenced was PBMCs. This rearrangement joins TRBV28 to TRBJ1-5, with 8 bases that match TRBD1. This CDR3 is CASSFNGQGRNQPQHF. CDR3 nucleotide sequence: TGTGCCAGCAGTTTTAACGGACAGGGCCGCAATCAGCCCCAGCATTTT.